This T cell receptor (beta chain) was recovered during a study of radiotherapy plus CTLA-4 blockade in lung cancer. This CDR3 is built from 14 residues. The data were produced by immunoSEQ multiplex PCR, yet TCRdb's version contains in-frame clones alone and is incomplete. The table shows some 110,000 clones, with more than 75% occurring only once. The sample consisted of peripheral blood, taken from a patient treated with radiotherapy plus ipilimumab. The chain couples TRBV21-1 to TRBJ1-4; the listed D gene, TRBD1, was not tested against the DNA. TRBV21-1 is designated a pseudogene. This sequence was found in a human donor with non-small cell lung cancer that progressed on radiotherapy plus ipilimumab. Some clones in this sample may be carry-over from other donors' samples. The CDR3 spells CASRPGQQNEKLFF. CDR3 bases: TGTGCCAGCAGGCCGGGACAGCAGAATGAAAAACTGTTTTTT.